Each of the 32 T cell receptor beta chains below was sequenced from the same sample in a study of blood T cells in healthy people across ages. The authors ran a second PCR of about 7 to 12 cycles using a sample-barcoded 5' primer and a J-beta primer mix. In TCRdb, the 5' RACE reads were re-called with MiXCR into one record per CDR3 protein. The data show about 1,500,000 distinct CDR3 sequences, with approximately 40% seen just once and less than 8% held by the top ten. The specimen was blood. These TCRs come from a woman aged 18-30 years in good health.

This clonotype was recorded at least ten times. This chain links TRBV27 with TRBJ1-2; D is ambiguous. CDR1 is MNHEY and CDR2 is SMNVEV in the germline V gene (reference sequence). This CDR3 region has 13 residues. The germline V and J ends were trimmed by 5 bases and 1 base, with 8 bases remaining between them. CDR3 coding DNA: TGTGCCAGCAGTCCGAGTATTAACTATGGCTACACCTTC. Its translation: CASSPSINYGYTF.

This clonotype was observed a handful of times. CDR3 sequence: CASSLDSPSNQPQHF. CDR3 nucleotides: TGCGCCAGCAGCTTGGATAGCCCTTCCAATCAGCCCCAGCATTTT. The rearrangement uses TRBV5-1 and TRBJ1-5; D remains ambiguous. This CDR3 comprises 15 residues. Germline V gives CDR1 SGHRS, CDR2 YFSETQ. Trimming shortened V by 0 bases and J by 3 bases, and 10 bases separated the two germline ends.

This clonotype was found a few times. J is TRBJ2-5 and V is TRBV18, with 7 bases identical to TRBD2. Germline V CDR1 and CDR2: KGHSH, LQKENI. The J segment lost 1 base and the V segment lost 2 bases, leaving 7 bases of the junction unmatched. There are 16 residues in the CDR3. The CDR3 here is CASSPGGGLGQETQYF. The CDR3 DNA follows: TGTGCCAGCTCACCAGGAGGAGGACTAGGCCAAGAGACCCAGTACTTC. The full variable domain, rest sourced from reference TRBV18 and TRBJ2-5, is NAGVMQNPRHLVRRRGQEARLRCSPMKGHSHVYWYRQLPEEGLKFMVYLQKENIIDESGMPKERFSAEFPKEGPSILRIQQVVRGDSAAYFCASSPGGGLGQETQYFGPGTRLLVL.

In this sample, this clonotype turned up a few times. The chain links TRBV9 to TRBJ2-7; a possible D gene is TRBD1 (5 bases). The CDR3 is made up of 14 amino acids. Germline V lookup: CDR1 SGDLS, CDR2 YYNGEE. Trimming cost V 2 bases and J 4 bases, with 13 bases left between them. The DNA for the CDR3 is TGTGCCAGCAGCGTCGCAGGGTCGTTATACGAGCAGTACTTC. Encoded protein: CASSVAGSLYEQYF.

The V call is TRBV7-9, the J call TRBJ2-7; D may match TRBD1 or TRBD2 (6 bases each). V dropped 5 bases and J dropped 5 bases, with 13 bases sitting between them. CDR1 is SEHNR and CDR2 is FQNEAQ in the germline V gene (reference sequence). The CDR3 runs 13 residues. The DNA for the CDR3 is TGTGCCAGCAGCCCAAGGGGGGAGAACGAGCAGTACTTC. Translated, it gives CASSPRGENEQYF.

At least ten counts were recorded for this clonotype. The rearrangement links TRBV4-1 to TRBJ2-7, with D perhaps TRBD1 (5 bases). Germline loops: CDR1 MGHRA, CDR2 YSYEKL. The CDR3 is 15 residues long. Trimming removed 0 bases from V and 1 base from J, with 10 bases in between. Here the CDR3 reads CASSQEKRGSYEQYF. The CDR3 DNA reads TGCGCCAGCAGCCAAGAAAAAAGGGGATCCTACGAGCAGTACTTC.

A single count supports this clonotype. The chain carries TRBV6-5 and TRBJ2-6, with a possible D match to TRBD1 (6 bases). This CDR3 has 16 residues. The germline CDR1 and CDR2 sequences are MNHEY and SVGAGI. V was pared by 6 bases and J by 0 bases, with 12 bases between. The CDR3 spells CASSRRTDSGANVLTF. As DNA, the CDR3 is TGTGCCAGCAGCCGCAGGACAGACTCTGGGGCCAACGTCCTGACTTTC.

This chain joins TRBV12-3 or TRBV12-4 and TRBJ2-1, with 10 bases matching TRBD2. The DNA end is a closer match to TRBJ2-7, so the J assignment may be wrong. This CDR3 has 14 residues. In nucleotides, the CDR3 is TGTGCCAGCAGGGAGCGGGAGGGTTACAATGAGCAGTACTTC. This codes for CASREREGYNEQYF.

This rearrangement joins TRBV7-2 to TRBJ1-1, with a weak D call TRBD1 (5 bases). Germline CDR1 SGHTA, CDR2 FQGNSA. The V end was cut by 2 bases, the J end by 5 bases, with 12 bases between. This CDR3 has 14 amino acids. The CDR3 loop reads CASSLYGGWTEAFF. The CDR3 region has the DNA TGTGCCAGCAGCTTATACGGGGGATGGACTGAAGCTTTCTTT. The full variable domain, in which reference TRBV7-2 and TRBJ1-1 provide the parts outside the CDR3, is GAGVSQSPSNKVTEKGKDVELRCDPISGHTALYWYRQSLGQGLEFLIYFQGNSAPDKSGLPSDRFSAERTGGSVSTLTIQRTQQEDSAVYLCASSLYGGWTEAFFGQGTRLTVV.

The CDR3 DNA follows: TGTGCCAGCAGTGCCTCGGACAGTTTAATCAGCCCCCAGCATTTT. Its translation: CASSASDSLISPQHF. This chain links TRBV6-1 with TRBJ1-5; D perhaps matches TRBD1 (6 bases). Trimming took off 4 bases at V and 10 bases at J, with 20 bases between the two ends. Germline CDR1 MNHNS, CDR2 SASEGT. This CDR3 is 15 amino acids long.

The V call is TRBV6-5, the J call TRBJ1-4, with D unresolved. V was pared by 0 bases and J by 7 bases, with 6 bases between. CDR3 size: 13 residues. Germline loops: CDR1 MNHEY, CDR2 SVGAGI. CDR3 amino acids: CASSYSRLEKLFF. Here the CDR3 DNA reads TGTGCCAGCAGTTACTCGAGGCTTGAAAAACTGTTTTTT.

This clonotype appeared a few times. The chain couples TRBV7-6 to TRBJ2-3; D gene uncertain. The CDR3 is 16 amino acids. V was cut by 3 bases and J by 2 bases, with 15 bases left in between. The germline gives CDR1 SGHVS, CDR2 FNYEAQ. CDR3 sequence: CASSFLWVGDTDTQYF. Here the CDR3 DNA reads TGTGCCAGCAGCTTTCTCTGGGTAGGCGACACAGATACGCAGTATTTT.

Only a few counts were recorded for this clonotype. This chain's CDR3 is CSVPRPASAIYEQYF. For the CDR3, the DNA is TGCAGTGTCCCCCGACCGGCTAGCGCGATATACGAGCAGTACTTC. The rearrangement joins TRBV20-1 to TRBJ2-5; a weak D match, TRBD2 (6 bases). The DNA end is more similar to TRBJ2-7, so the J call may be wrong. This CDR3 comprises 15 residues. CDR1 is DFQATT, CDR2 SNEGSKA, per germline (reference sequence).

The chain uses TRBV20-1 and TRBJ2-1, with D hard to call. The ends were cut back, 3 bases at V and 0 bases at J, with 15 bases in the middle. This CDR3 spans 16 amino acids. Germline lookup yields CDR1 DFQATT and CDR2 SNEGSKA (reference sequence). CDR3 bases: TGCAGTGCTAGTCTAGTGGCATCGAGCTCCTACAATGAGCAGTTCTTC. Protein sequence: CSASLVASSSYNEQFF.

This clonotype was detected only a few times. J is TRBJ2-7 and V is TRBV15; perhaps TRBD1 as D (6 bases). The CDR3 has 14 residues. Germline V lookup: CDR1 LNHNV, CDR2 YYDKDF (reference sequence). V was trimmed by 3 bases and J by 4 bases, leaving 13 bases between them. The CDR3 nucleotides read TGTGCCACCAGCAGGGGGGAACAGGGATACGAGCAGTACTTC. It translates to CATSRGEQGYEQYF.

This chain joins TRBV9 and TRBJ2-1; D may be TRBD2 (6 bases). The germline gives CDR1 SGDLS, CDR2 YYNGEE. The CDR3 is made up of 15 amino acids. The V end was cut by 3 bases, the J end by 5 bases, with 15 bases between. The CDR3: CASSEGTFVHNEQFF. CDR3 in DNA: TGTGCCAGCAGCGAGGGGACTTTTGTCCACAATGAGCAGTTCTTC. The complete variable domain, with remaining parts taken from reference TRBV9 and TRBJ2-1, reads DSGVTQTPKHLITATGQRVTLRCSPRSGDLSVYWYQQSLDQGLQFLIQYYNGEERAKGNILERFSAQQFPDLHSELNLSSLELGDSALYFCASSEGTFVHNEQFFGPGTRLTVL.

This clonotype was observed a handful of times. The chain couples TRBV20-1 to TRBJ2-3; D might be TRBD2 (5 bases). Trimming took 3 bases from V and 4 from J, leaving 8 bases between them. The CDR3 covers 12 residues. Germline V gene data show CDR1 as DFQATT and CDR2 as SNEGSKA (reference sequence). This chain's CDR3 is CSASQEADTQYF. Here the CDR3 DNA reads TGCAGTGCTAGTCAGGAGGCAGATACGCAGTATTTT.

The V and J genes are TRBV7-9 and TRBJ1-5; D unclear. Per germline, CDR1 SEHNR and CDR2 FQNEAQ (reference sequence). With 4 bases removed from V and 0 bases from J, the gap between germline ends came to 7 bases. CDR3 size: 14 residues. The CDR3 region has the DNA TGTGCCAGCAGCTCTCAGGCTAGCAATCAGCCCCAGCATTTT. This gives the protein CASSSQASNQPQHF.

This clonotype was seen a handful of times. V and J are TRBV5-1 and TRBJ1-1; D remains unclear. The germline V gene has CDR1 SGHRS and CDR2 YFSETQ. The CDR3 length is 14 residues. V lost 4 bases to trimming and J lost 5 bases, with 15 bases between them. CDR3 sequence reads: CASSPENSWTEAFF. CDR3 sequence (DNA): TGCGCCAGCAGCCCGGAAAACTCATGGACTGAAGCTTTCTTT.

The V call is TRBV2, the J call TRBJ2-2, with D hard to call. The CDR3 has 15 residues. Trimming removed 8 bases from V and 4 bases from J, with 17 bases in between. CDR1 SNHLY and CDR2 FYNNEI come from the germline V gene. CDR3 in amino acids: CASVPNGLSTGELFF. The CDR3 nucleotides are TGTGCCAGCGTTCCAAACGGGCTCTCCACCGGGGAGCTGTTTTTT.

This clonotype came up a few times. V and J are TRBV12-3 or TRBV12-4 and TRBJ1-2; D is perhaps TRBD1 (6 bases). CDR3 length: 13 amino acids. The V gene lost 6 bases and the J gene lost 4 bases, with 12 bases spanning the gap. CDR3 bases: TGTGCCAGCAGCGGAGGGGGGGCCTATGGCTACACCTTC. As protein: CASSGGGAYGYTF.

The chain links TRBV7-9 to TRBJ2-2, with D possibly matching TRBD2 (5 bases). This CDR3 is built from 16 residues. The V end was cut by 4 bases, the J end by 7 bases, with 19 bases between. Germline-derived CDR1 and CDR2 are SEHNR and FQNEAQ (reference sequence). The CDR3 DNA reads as TGTGCCAGCAGCTCGGACTTCCCGAGCTCCGGCGGGGAGCTGTTTTTT. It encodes CASSSDFPSSGGELFF.

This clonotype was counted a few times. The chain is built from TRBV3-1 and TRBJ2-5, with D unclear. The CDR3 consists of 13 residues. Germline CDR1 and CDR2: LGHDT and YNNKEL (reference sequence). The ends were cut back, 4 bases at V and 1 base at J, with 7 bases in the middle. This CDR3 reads CASSRRPQETQYF. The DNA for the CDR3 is TGTGCCAGCAGCCGGCGGCCCCAAGAGACCCAGTACTTC.

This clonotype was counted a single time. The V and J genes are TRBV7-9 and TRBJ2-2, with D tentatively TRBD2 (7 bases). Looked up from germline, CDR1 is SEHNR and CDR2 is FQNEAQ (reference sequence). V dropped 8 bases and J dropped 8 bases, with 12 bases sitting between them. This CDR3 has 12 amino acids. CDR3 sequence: CASHRGAGELFF. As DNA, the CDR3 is TGTGCCAGCCACCGGGGGGCTGGGGAGCTGTTTTTT.

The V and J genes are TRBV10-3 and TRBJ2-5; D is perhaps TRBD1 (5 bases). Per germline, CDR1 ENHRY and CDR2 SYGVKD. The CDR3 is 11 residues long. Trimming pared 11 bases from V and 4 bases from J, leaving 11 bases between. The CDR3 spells CAARVGETQYF. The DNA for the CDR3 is TGTGCCGCCAGGGTGGGAGAGACCCAGTACTTC.

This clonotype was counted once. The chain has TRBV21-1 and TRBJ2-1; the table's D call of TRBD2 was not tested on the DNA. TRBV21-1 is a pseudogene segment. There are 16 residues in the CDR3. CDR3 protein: CASSKVVVAGANEQFF. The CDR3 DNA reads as TGTGCCAGCAGCAAAGTGGTGGTAGCGGGGGCCAATGAGCAGTTCTTC.

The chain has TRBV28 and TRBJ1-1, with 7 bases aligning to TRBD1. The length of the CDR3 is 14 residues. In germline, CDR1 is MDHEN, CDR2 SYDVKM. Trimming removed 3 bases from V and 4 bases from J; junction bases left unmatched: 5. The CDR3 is CASSFPGGITEAFF. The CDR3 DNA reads TGTGCCAGCAGTTTCCCAGGGGGGATCACTGAAGCTTTCTTT.

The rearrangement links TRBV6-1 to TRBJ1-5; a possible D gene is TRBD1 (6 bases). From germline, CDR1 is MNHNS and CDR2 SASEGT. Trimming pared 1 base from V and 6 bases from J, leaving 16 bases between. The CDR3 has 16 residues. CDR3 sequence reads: CASSEVPIQGSQPQHF. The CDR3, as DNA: TGTGCCAGCAGTGAAGTACCTATACAGGGAAGTCAGCCCCAGCATTTT.

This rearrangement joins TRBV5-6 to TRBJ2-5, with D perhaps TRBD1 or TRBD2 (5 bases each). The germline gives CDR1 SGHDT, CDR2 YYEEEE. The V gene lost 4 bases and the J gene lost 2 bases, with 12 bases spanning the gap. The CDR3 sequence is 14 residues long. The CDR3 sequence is CASSVGLAQETQYF. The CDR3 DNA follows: TGTGCCAGCAGCGTGGGGCTAGCTCAAGAGACCCAGTACTTC.

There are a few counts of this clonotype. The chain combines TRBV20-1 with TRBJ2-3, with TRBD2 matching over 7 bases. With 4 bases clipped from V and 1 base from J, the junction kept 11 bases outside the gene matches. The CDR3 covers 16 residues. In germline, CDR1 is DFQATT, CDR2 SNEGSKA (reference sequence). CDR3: CSATGPSSGRTDTQYF. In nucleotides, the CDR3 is TGCAGTGCTACCGGCCCTTCTAGCGGACGCACAGATACGCAGTATTTT.

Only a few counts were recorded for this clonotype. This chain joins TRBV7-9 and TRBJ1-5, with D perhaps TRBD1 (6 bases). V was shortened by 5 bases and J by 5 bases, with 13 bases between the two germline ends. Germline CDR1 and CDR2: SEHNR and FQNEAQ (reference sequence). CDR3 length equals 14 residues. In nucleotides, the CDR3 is TGTGCCAGCAGCGCATTACAGGGTGATCAGCCCCAGCATTTT. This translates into CASSALQGDQPQHF.

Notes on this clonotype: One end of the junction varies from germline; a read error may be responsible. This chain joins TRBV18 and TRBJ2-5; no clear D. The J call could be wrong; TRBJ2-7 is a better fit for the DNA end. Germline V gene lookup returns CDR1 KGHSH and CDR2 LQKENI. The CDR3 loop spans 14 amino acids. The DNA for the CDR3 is TGTGCCGGCTCAGTAGGGCAATCCGGCTACGAGCAGTACTTC. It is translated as CAGSVGQSGYEQYF.